These T cell receptor beta chains were read from a single sample in a study of CD8+CD57+ T cells in acquired aplastic anemia. From the reads, TCRdb called clonotypes with MiXCR, one entry per CDR3 protein. The sample yields more than 250,000 distinct CDR3 sequences, 56% seen once. Sample: sorted CD4+, CD8+, or CD8+CD57+ T cells (not recorded which) from PBMCs. These receptors were obtained from a human donor with severe aplastic anemia or a healthy control (not recorded which). CDR3s include the opening cysteine and the closing phenylalanine or tryptophan. A D gene is named only where the DNA matches it firmly. Size is stated for part of the rows, as once, few or many counts, or as a class when the clone is expanded.

V	J	D	size	DNA	CDR3
TRBV7-9	TRBJ1-6	.	many	TGTGCCAGCAGCAAAGATCCAGTGAATTCACCCCTCCACTTT	CASSKDPVNSPLHF
TRBV9	TRBJ2-7	.	once	TGTGCCAGCAGCGTAGCGGCGGTAAACTACGAGCAGTACTTC	CASSVAAVNYEQYF
TRBV6-5	TRBJ2-2	.	many	TGTGCCAGCAGGGACTCCAATAGGGCCGGGGAGCTGTTTTTT	CASRDSNRAGELFF
TRBV7-9	TRBJ1-1	.	once	TGCGCCAGCAGCCCTGCTCCGGGTAACACTGAAGCTTTCTTT	CASSPAPGNTEAFF
TRBV10-3	TRBJ1-5	TRBD1	.	TGTGCCATCGGGGACAGGTGGGATCAGCCCCAGCATTTT	CAIGDRWDQPQHF
TRBV2	TRBJ1-2	.	.	TGTGCCAGCAACCAGGGACAAAACTATGGCTACACCTTC	CASNQGQNYGYTF
TRBV7-8	TRBJ1-4	TRBD1	.	TGTGCCAGCAGCTCCAGACAGGGCGGTGAAAAACTGTTTTTT	CASSSRQGGEKLFF
TRBV20-1	TRBJ2-3	TRBD2	many	TGCAGTGCTCTTTCCAGCGGGACTAGCACAGATACGCAGTATTTT	CSALSSGTSTDTQYF
TRBV7-9	TRBJ1-1	TRBD1	.	TGTGCCAGCACCACCCGGGACAGGGGGCCGAACACTGAAGCTTTCTTT	CASTTRDRGPNTEAFF
TRBV30	TRBJ1-1	.	few	TGTGCCTGGAGTCCGGGGGGCGTGAACACTGAAGCTTTCTTT	CAWSPGGVNTEAFF
TRBV4-1	TRBJ1-2	.	.	TGCGCCAGCAGCCAAGGTGTGGAGGGATCCTACACCTTC	CASSQGVEGSYTF
TRBV7-3	TRBJ2-3	.	.	TGTGCCAGCAGCCAAAGCGGGCCCAAGGAGGATACGCAGTATTTT	CASSQSGPKEDTQYF
TRBV5-1	TRBJ1-2	TRBD1	.	TGCGCCAGCAGCTGGGACAGTTATGGCTACACCTTC	CASSWDSYGYTF
TRBV20-1	TRBJ1-2	.	few	TGCAGTGCTTCTACAGCGATTGACTATGGCTACACCTTC	CSASTAIDYGYTF
TRBV7-9	TRBJ2-5	.	many	TGTGCCAGCAGGGCCGGGACACCCGGGGAGACCCAGTACTTC	CASRAGTPGETQYF
TRBV12-3/TRBV12-4	TRBJ1-4	.	many	TGTGCCAGCAGTTTGAGGAGTCCAACTAATGAAAAACTGTTTTTT	CASSLRSPTNEKLFF
TRBV9	TRBJ2-3	TRBD2	.	TGTGTCAGCAGTGGGGAGGGCGGCCAGCCCGCAGATACGCAGTATTTT	CVSSGEGGQPADTQYF
TRBV24-1	TRBJ2-3	.	.	TGTGCCACCAGTGACACTCGGATAGGGGATGTGACAGATACGCAGTATTTT	CATSDTRIGDVTDTQYF
TRBV7-8	TRBJ2-1	.	many	TGTGCCTCCCGCGGCCGGTTCGATGAGCAGTTCTTC	CASRGRFDEQFF
TRBV6-5	TRBJ2-1	.	.	TGTGCCAGCAGTTACTCGTCCCGGGACGAAAATGAGCAGTTCTTT	CASSYSSRDENEQFF
TRBV15	TRBJ2-1	.	once	TGTGCCACCAGCAGAGACCACCACAATGAGCAGTTCTTC	CATSRDHHNEQFF
TRBV14	TRBJ2-5	.	.	TGTGCCAGCAGCCACAGGGTAGAGGGGACCCAGTACTTC	CASSHRVEGTQYF
TRBV10-3	TRBJ1-3	TRBD1	once	TGTGCCTGTAATAGGGACGGCAGCCTGACAGGGAGCGGAAACACCATATATTTT	CACNRDGSLTGSGNTIYF
TRBV6-6	TRBJ2-6	TRBD1	.	TGTGCCAGCAGGACAGGGAAATCTGGGGCCAACGTCCTGACTTTC	CASRTGKSGANVLTF
TRBV9	TRBJ2-5	TRBD1	many	TGTGCCAGCAGCGGGGACAGGCAAGAGACCCAGTACTTC	CASSGDRQETQYF
TRBV24-1	TRBJ2-3	TRBD2	many	TGTGCCACCAGTGGGACTAGCGGGAGGTCAACTAGCACAGATACGCAGTATTTT	CATSGTSGRSTSTDTQYF